This T cell receptor beta chain was profiled in a study of T cells in Graves' hyperthyroidism and ophthalmopathy. A few counts support this clonotype. What was amplified from RNA transcripts were TCR beta CDR3 regions. TCR CDR3 regions were first amplified by RT-PCR with HTBI primers. TCRdb re-called the multiplex PCR reads with MiXCR, one entry per CDR3 protein. The profile shows approximately 400,000 distinct CDR3 sequences, about 15% of them singletons. Germline CDR1 and CDR2: MDHEN and SYDVKM. V lost 1 base and J 2 bases, leaving 6 bases between the germline ends. This CDR3 is 14 amino acids long. This clonotype was obtained from a woman in her thirties with Graves' hyperthyroidism. The sequencing sample was made of blood. This sequence joins TRBV28 and TRBJ1-3; D gene uncertain. The CDR3 reads CASSLSVTGNTIYF. The CDR3 DNA reads as TGTGCCAGCAGTTTATCGGTGACTGGAAACACCATATATTTT.